These 22 T cell receptor beta chains were sequenced from one sample in a study of T-cell memory formation after mild COVID-19. TCRdb re-derived calls from the 5' RACE reads in MiXCR, one entry per CDR3 protein. The sample records roughly 160,000 distinct CDR3 sequences, about 9.9% being singletons. Sequencing was carried out using PBMCs or a T cell subset sorted from them (not recorded which). The receptors were gathered from a young man who had mild COVID-19 (a few samples of this study predate the infection). Cell type and time point are not known.

V gene TRBV7-3 combines with J gene TRBJ2-2; TRBD2 matches at 8 bases. Germline-derived CDR1 and CDR2 are SGHTA and FQGTGA. Losses at the gene ends were 5 bases for V and 4 bases for J; bases not matched to a gene: 6. CDR3 length: 15 residues. The CDR3 bases are TGTGCCAGCAGCACATACACTAGCGGCACCGGGGAGCTGTTTTTT. This encodes CASSTYTSGTGELFF.

This clonotype was seen more than once but under ten times. The genes are TRBV7-9 and TRBJ1-2; no clear D gene. The CDR3 consists of 13 residues. Looked up from germline, CDR1 is SEHNR and CDR2 is FQNEAQ (reference sequence). V lost 8 bases and J 8 bases, leaving 18 bases between the germline ends. The CDR3 loop reads CASPLAPAGGYTF. Written as DNA, the CDR3 is TGTGCCAGCCCCTTAGCGCCCGCCGGAGGCTACACCTTC.

Only a few counts were recorded for this clonotype. The chain has TRBV5-1 and TRBJ2-5; TRBD2 matches 10 bases. Per germline, CDR1 SGHRS and CDR2 YFSETQ. The CDR3 totals 14 residues. Losses at the gene ends were 4 bases for V and 4 bases for J; bases not matched to a gene: 4. The CDR3 region is CASSDIAGGETQYF. The CDR3 bases are TGCGCCAGCAGCGATATAGCGGGGGGAGAGACCCAGTACTTC. The complete variable domain, with remaining parts taken from reference TRBV5-1 and TRBJ2-5, reads KAGVTQTPRYLIKTRGQQVTLSCSPISGHRSVSWYQQTPGQGLQFLFEYFSETQRNKGNFPGRFSGRQFSNSRSEMNVSTLELGDSALYLCASSDIAGGETQYFGPGTRLLVL.

This clonotype was picked up a small number of times. V is TRBV5-1 and J is TRBJ2-1, with 9 positions matching TRBD2. The germline V gene has CDR1 SGHRS and CDR2 YFSETQ. The CDR3 contains 14 residues. The ends lost 1 base at V and 8 bases at J; junction bases unmatched: 4. The DNA for the CDR3 is TGCGCCAGCAGCTTGCTAGCGGGGTACGATGAGCAGTTCTTC. Its translation is CASSLLAGYDEQFF.

This clonotype was seen a few times. The V gene is TRBV5-6, the J gene TRBJ2-1; no firm D call. The CDR3 is 13 amino acids. CDR1 is SGHDT and CDR2 is YYEEEE in the germline V gene. Trimming stripped 0 bases from V and 4 bases from J, with 5 bases between. The CDR3 reads CASSLGLYNEQFF. The DNA for the CDR3 is TGTGCCAGCAGCTTGGGGCTGTACAATGAGCAGTTCTTC.

In its sample, this clonotype was seen many times. V and J are TRBV28 and TRBJ1-2, with D uncertain. Germline lookup yields CDR1 MDHEN and CDR2 SYDVKM. V gave up 5 bases and J gave up 5 bases, with 6 bases separating them. The CDR3 has 11 amino acids. The CDR3 bases are TGTGCCAGCAGTACTCGTTATGGCTACACCTTC. This codes for CASSTRYGYTF.

In its sample, this clonotype was seen many times. For the CDR3, the DNA is TGTGCCACCAGTGATTTGGGGGGGAACTCCTACAATGAGCAGTTCTTC. This gives the protein CATSDLGGNSYNEQFF. The chain employs TRBV24-1 and TRBJ2-1; D is perhaps TRBD2 (6 bases). Germline assignment: CDR1 KGHDR and CDR2 SFDVKD. The CDR3 runs to 16 residues. The V and J ends lost 0 bases and 0 bases respectively, with 8 bases between them.

This clonotype was detected a few times. The chain couples TRBV5-6 to TRBJ1-2, with unresolved D. V lost 2 bases, J lost 7 bases, and 12 bases lay in between. This CDR3 region has 13 residues. Germline-derived CDR1 and CDR2 are SGHDT and YYEEEE. The CDR3 nucleotides are TGTGCCAGCAGCTTATGGACGGATCTTGGCTACACCTTC. Translated: CASSLWTDLGYTF.

The CDR3 DNA reads as TGTGCCAGCAGCCCCCCCCTGTTAAACAGGGGGAACACTGAAGCTTTCTTT. As protein: CASSPPLLNRGNTEAFF. The V and J genes are TRBV11-2 and TRBJ1-1; the match to TRBD1 covers 7 bases. The CDR3 has 17 residues. The germline CDR1 and CDR2 sequences are SGHAT and FQNNGV. V was clipped by 5 bases and J by 1 base; unmatched bases: 13. The whole variable domain, remainder taken from reference TRBV11-2 and TRBJ1-1, is EAGVAQSPRYKIIEKRQSVAFWCNPISGHATLYWYQQILGQGPKLLIQFQNNGVVDDSQLPKDRFSAERLKGVDSTLKIQPAKLEDSAVYLCASSPPLLNRGNTEAFFGQGTRLTVV.

In this sample, this clonotype turned up many times. This chain joins TRBV5-1 and TRBJ2-1; the D gene is possibly TRBD2 (6 bases). V was cut by 2 bases and J by 6 bases, with 12 bases left in between. The CDR3 contains 14 residues. Germline-derived CDR1 and CDR2 are SGHRS and YFSETQ. CDR3 DNA sequence: TGCGCCAGCAGCTTCCGGGACTGGCCCAATGAGCAGTTCTTC. Its translation: CASSFRDWPNEQFF.

The V call is TRBV11-2, the J call TRBJ1-4, with D unresolved. The CDR3 length is 15 residues. Germline CDR1 SGHAT, CDR2 FQNNGV. The ends were cut back, 5 bases at V and 3 bases at J, with 13 bases in the middle. The CDR3 reads CASSRAGRSNEKLFF. CDR3 DNA sequence: TGTGCCAGCAGCCGGGCGGGGAGGTCTAATGAAAAACTGTTTTTT.

The V and J genes are TRBV12-3 or TRBV12-4 and TRBJ1-2, with 7 nucleotides matching TRBD1. Trimming removed 6 bases from V and 4 bases from J; junction bases left unmatched: 8. The CDR3 has 14 amino acids. The CDR3 nucleotides are TGTGCCAGCAGCACTAACCGGGACAGCTATGGCTACACCTTC. It specifies CASSTNRDSYGYTF.

This clonotype has only a few counts. The V gene is TRBV7-3, the J gene TRBJ2-7; tentatively, D is TRBD1 (6 bases). Per germline, CDR1 SGHTA and CDR2 FQGTGA. The CDR3 is 14 residues long. V was shortened by 2 bases and J by 4 bases, with 12 bases between the two germline ends. CDR3: CASSLSRGRYEQYF. In DNA form, the CDR3 reads TGTGCCAGCAGCTTATCCAGGGGCAGATACGAGCAGTACTTC. The variable domain in full, completed from reference TRBV7-3 and TRBJ2-7, reads GAGVSQTPSNKVTEKGKYVELRCDPISGHTALYWYRQSLGQGPEFLIYFQGTGAADDSGLPNDRFFAVRPEGSVSTLKIQRTERGDSAVYLCASSLSRGRYEQYFGPGTRLTVT.

This rearrangement joins TRBV28 to TRBJ1-1, with TRBD1 matching over 7 bases. The CDR3 sequence is 14 residues long. Germline values: CDR1 MDHEN, CDR2 SYDVKM. V was clipped by 8 bases and J by 1 base; unmatched bases: 7. The CDR3 is CASGTGTANTEAFF. CDR3 bases: TGTGCCAGCGGAACCGGGACAGCGAACACTGAAGCTTTCTTT.

This rearrangement joins TRBV12-3 or TRBV12-4 to TRBJ1-2, with a weak D call TRBD1 (5 bases). This CDR3 region has 13 residues. Between the trimmed V and J ends, which lost 2 bases and 6 bases, there was a span of 10 bases. The CDR3 nucleotides are TGTGCCAGCAGTTTACGACAGTGGAATGGCTACACCTTC. Translation gives CASSLRQWNGYTF.

This clonotype was recorded many times. The rearrangement links TRBV4-3 to TRBJ2-4; TRBD2 matches at 12 bases. The germline V gene encodes CDR1 LGHNA and CDR2 YSLEER. Trimming took 1 base from V and 5 from J; bases not matched to a gene: 3. The CDR3 is 16 residues long. The CDR3 DNA reads as TGCGCCAGCAGCCAAGCCGGGACTAGCGGGCAAAACATTCAGTACTTC. This codes for CASSQAGTSGQNIQYF.

In this sample, this clonotype turned up a few times. The V gene is TRBV7-9, the J gene TRBJ2-2; D gene ambiguous. Germline V gives CDR1 SEHNR, CDR2 FQNEAQ (reference sequence). V gave up 3 bases and J gave up 2 bases, with 10 bases separating them. The length of the CDR3 is 15 residues. CDR3 region: CASSFSMINTGELFF. The CDR3 DNA follows: TGTGCCAGCAGCTTTAGTATGATCAACACCGGGGAGCTGTTTTTT.

This clonotype was detected only once. V gene TRBV3-1 combines with J gene TRBJ2-3; possibly TRBD2 for D (6 bases). This CDR3 is built from 16 residues. Per germline, CDR1 LGHDT and CDR2 YNNKEL (reference sequence). Deletions cut 4 bases from V and 3 bases from J, with 17 bases between. The CDR3 DNA follows: TGTGCCAGCAGCCCACCCGTCCGGGGGAGGACAGATACGCAGTATTTT. This codes for CASSPPVRGRTDTQYF.

This clonotype was seen a handful of times. The gene calls are TRBV29-1 and TRBJ1-3; no firm D call. Trimming removed 5 bases at V and 3 bases at J, with 11 bases between. This CDR3 spans 13 amino acids. The germline V gene has CDR1 SQVTM and CDR2 ANQGSEA. The CDR3 sequence: CSVTLQSGNTIYF. As DNA, the CDR3 is TGCAGCGTTACTTTACAGAGTGGAAACACCATATATTTT. The full variable domain, in which reference TRBV29-1 and TRBJ1-3 provide the parts outside the CDR3, is SAVISQKPSRDICQRGTSLTIQCQVDSQVTMMFWYRQQPGQSLTLIATANQGSEATYESGFVIDKFPISRPNLTFSTLTVSNMSPEDSSIYLCSVTLQSGNTIYFGEGSWLTVV.

In its sample, this clonotype was seen a few times. V gene TRBV7-6 combines with J gene TRBJ1-1, with D possibly matching TRBD1 (5 bases). The V gene lost 4 bases and the J gene lost 8 bases, with 26 bases spanning the gap. The CDR3 contains 17 residues. Germline values: CDR1 SGHVS, CDR2 FNYEAQ. The chain's CDR3 is CASSSLTVGSGAREAFF. The CDR3 DNA is TGTGCCAGCAGCTCACTGACAGTAGGCAGCGGGGCTAGGGAAGCTTTCTTT.

In its sample, this clonotype was seen many times. V and J are TRBV7-2 and TRBJ2-5, with D unresolved. V was trimmed by 1 base and J by 9 bases, leaving 9 bases between them. Per the germline V gene, CDR1 is SGHTA and CDR2 is FQGNSA. The CDR3 consists of 12 residues. The chain's CDR3 is CASSLDPKAQYF. CDR3 sequence (DNA): TGTGCCAGCAGCTTAGACCCCAAGGCCCAGTACTTC. The entire variable domain, with the rest obtained from reference TRBV7-2 and TRBJ2-5, is as follows: GAGVSQSPSNKVTEKGKDVELRCDPISGHTALYWYRQSLGQGLEFLIYFQGNSAPDKSGLPSDRFSAERTGGSVSTLTIQRTQQEDSAVYLCASSLDPKAQYFGPGTRLLVL.

This clonotype occurred many times. The V gene is TRBV5-1, the J gene TRBJ1-3, with D hard to call. The CDR3 runs to 14 residues. V was cut by 0 bases and J by 0 bases, with 4 bases left in between. The germline gives CDR1 SGHRS, CDR2 YFSETQ. In DNA form, the CDR3 reads TGCGCCAGCAGCTTGGGGGACTCTGGAAACACCATATATTTT. It translates to CASSLGDSGNTIYF.